The 9 T cell receptor beta chains below all came from one sample that was sequenced in a study of response to subunit inactivated influenza vaccine (dated by TCRdb to 2016 to 2018). Library generation was performed with RT-PCR. Sequencing took place on an Illumina HiSeq 2500. TCRdb trimmed public reads at Q25 via fastp, called clones via MiXCR and kept in-frame beta chains. Rows merge per CDR3 protein into single entries with the most common DNA and genes. The sample table lists around 580,000 distinct CDR3 sequences, roughly 12% of them with a count of one. The ten biggest clones cover roughly 10% of the sample. The sequencing here drew on PBMCs from blood, taken on the day of vaccination. Receptor source: a man aged 50 to 59 who received an inactivated influenza vaccine. Donor details come from another sample of the same person, matched by shared clones.

This clonotype was picked up many times. The chain couples TRBV10-3 to TRBJ1-2; no clear D gene. The CDR3 runs 12 residues. Germline V gives CDR1 ENHRY, CDR2 SYGVKD. V gave up 2 bases and J gave up 5 bases, with 6 bases separating them. CDR3 in DNA: TGTGCCATCAGTGAGGAGGGATATGGCTACACCTTC. The encoded protein is CAISEEGYGYTF.

This clonotype was detected a few times. The V call is TRBV18, the J call TRBJ1-5; TRBD1 matches at 8 bases. CDR1 is KGHSH, CDR2 LQKENI, per germline. V lost 6 bases and J lost 6; bases outside the gene matches: 10. The CDR3 spans 15 residues. The CDR3 reads CASSPGQGVIQPQHF. CDR3 DNA: TGTGCCAGCTCTCCCGGACAGGGAGTTATTCAGCCCCAGCATTTT.

The chain links TRBV6-1 to TRBJ2-2; D could derive from TRBD1 or TRBD2 (5 bases each). The V gene lost 7 bases and the J gene lost 4 bases, with 19 bases spanning the gap. From germline, CDR1 is MNHNS and CDR2 SASEGT. The length of the CDR3 is 16 residues. CDR3 amino acids: CASKYPGPRGTGELFF. The CDR3 DNA reads as TGTGCCAGCAAATACCCGGGGCCTCGGGGCACCGGGGAGCTGTTTTTT.

This clonotype was observed a handful of times. The genes are TRBV27 and TRBJ1-3; D not certain. Trimming cost V 4 bases and J 8 bases, with 12 bases left between them. The CDR3 runs to 13 residues. Germline V gene data show CDR1 as MNHEY and CDR2 as SMNVEV (reference sequence). CDR3 in amino acids: CASSSWESDTIYF. The CDR3 DNA sequence: TGTGCCAGCAGTTCGTGGGAGTCGGACACCATATATTTT.

This clonotype was observed a handful of times. The chain carries TRBV5-1 and TRBJ2-3, with 9 bases matching TRBD2. Germline lookup yields CDR1 SGHRS and CDR2 YFSETQ. CDR3 size: 18 residues. Trimming at V came to 2 bases and at J to 5 bases, leaving 15 bases not matched to a gene. In DNA form, the CDR3 reads TGCGCCAGCAGCTTCGGTACGAGATCAGCGGGGGGTCTAGATACGCAGTATTTT. Translating it yields CASSFGTRSAGGLDTQYF. The variable domain in full, completed from reference TRBV5-1 and TRBJ2-3, reads KAGVTQTPRYLIKTRGQQVTLSCSPISGHRSVSWYQQTPGQGLQFLFEYFSETQRNKGNFPGRFSGRQFSNSRSEMNVSTLELGDSALYLCASSFGTRSAGGLDTQYFGPGTRLTVL.

The genes are TRBV5-1 and TRBJ1-1; TRBD1 might be the D (5 bases). V was pared by 2 bases and J by 4 bases, with 12 bases between. In germline, CDR1 is SGHRS, CDR2 YFSETQ. This CDR3 has 14 amino acids. The DNA of the CDR3 is TGCGCCAGCAGCTTAAATTCGGGGGGCACTGAAGCTTTCTTT. Its translation is CASSLNSGGTEAFF.

This chain uses TRBV10-3 with TRBJ2-7; D is undetermined. V was clipped by 3 bases and J by 2 bases, with 11 bases between them. CDR3 length: 14 amino acids. The germline CDR1 and CDR2 sequences are ENHRY and SYGVKD. The CDR3 DNA reads as TGTGCCATCAGTGATAAAGGGTTTACCTACGAGCAGTACTTC. Encoded protein: CAISDKGFTYEQYF.

This rearrangement joins TRBV12-3 or TRBV12-4 to TRBJ2-5; TRBD2 is a possible D gene (7 bases). Trimming took off 3 bases at V and 7 bases at J, with 12 bases between the two ends. This CDR3 has 13 amino acids. The CDR3: CASSFGGLGTQYF. Written as DNA, the CDR3 is TGTGCCAGCAGTTTCGGGGGGCTGGGGACCCAGTACTTC.

This clonotype was counted only a few times. V usage is TRBV5-1 and J usage is TRBJ2-6; D is uncertain. CDR3 size: 15 residues. From germline, CDR1 is SGHRS and CDR2 YFSETQ. V gave up 2 bases and J gave up 2 bases, with 8 bases separating them. Here the CDR3 DNA reads TGCGCCAGCAGCTTCGACATTCCTGGGGCCAACGTCCTGACTTTC. Translation: CASSFDIPGANVLTF.